This record covers a single T cell receptor beta chain. These data come from a study of blood T cells in healthy people across ages. V was shortened by 2 bases and J by 3 bases, with 7 bases between the two germline ends. The CDR3 length is 13 residues. The germline CDR1 and CDR2 sequences are ENHRY and SYGVKD. A second about 6 to 11 cycle PCR used barcoded and J-beta primers. TCRdb reprocessed the 5' RACE reads via MiXCR and lists one record per CDR3 protein. The sample carries around 1,000,000 distinct CDR3 sequences, roughly a quarter recorded once. These data also formed part of another study, on T cells of mothers and their children.

The chain joins TRBV10-3 to TRBJ2-5, with D uncertain. Sample: blood. The sequence was collected from a girl aged 2-9 years in good health. The CDR3 bases are TGTGCCATCAGTGAGCCCTTTGAAGAGACCCAGTACTTC. Amino acids: CAISEPFEETQYF.